These 27 T cell receptor beta chains were all obtained from the same sample, sequenced in a study of blood T cell repertoires in COVID-19. The protocol was immunoSEQ multiplex PCR, while the TCRdb copy is restricted to in-frame clones and leaves out a portion. The table shows about 310,000 clones, with 85% to 90% occurring only once. The sequencing input was PBMCs or T cells enriched from blood (not recorded which). Source of these receptors: a woman in her thirties who had recovered from COVID-19.

This clone has more than one count but fewer than ten. The chain combines TRBV3-1 (or the pseudogene TRBV3-2) with TRBJ1-6; the match to TRBD1 covers 7 bases. In germline, CDR1 is LGHDT, CDR2 YNNKEL (reference sequence). The CDR3 is 14 amino acids. Unmatched junction bases numbered 5, after V lost 2 bases and J lost 10 bases. The CDR3 protein is CASSQSSGGSPLHF. CDR3 coding DNA: TGTGCCAGCAGCCAATCCTCAGGGGGATCACCCCTCCACTTT.

The chain combines TRBV29-1 with TRBJ2-2, with TRBD1 as a possible D gene (5 bases). The CDR3 covers 13 residues. The germline V gene has CDR1 SQVTM and CDR2 ANQGSEA. Trimming pared 3 bases from V and 0 bases from J, leaving 5 bases between. The CDR3 region is CSVDRANTGELFF. CDR3 DNA: TGCAGCGTTGACAGGGCGAACACCGGGGAGCTGTTTTTT.

There are a few counts of this clone. The gene calls are TRBV27 and TRBJ1-1; possibly TRBD1 for D (6 bases). The CDR3 consists of 15 residues. Germline CDR1 MNHEY, CDR2 SMNVEV (reference sequence). Trimming stripped 6 bases from V and 0 bases from J, with 14 bases between. The CDR3, as DNA: TGTGCCAGCAGACCCCGGACAGCTATGAACACTGAAGCTTTCTTT. This codes for CASRPRTAMNTEAFF.

Written as DNA, the CDR3 is TGTGCCAGCAGTTCGGGACAGATCACCGGGGAGCTGTTTTTT. This codes for CASSSGQITGELFF. V is TRBV28 and J is TRBJ2-2; 7 nucleotides line up with TRBD1. CDR1 is MDHEN and CDR2 is SYDVKM in the germline V gene. This CDR3 region has 14 residues. Germline trimming cut 4 bases from V and 4 bases from J; bases unmatched to any gene: 3. The full variable domain, completed using reference TRBV28 and TRBJ2-2, is DVKVTQSSRYLVKRTGEKVFLECVQDMDHENMFWYRQDPGLGLRLIYFSYDVKMKEKGDIPEGYSVSREKKERFSLILESASTNQTSMYLCASSSGQITGELFFGEGSRLTVL.

This clone has only one observation. The CDR3 protein is CASTSTGAKDIQYF. As DNA, the CDR3 is TGTGCCAGTACCTCGACAGGCGCCAAGGACATTCAGTACTTC. The chain recombines TRBV19 with TRBJ2-4, with D maybe TRBD1 (6 bases). The CDR3 length is 14 residues. Per germline, CDR1 LNHDA and CDR2 SQIVND (reference sequence). Trimming pared 7 bases from V and 8 bases from J, leaving 18 bases between. Filled out from reference TRBV19 and TRBJ2-4, the complete variable domain reads DGGITQSPKYLFRKEGQNVTLSCEQNLNHDAMYWYRQDPGQGLRLIYYSQIVNDFQKGDIAEGYSVSREKKESFPLTVTSAQKNPTAFYLCASTSTGAKDIQYFGAGTRLSVL.

This rearrangement joins TRBV19 to TRBJ2-1, with 9 nucleotides matching TRBD2. This CDR3 comprises 13 residues. Looked up from germline, CDR1 is LNHDA and CDR2 is SQIVND (reference sequence). V shed 4 bases, J shed 8 bases, and the junction held 3 bases outside the gene matches. The CDR3 nucleotides are TGTGCCAGTAGTAGCGGGAGGGGCTATGAGCAGTTCTTC. It encodes CASSSGRGYEQFF.

The V gene is TRBV4-2, the J gene TRBJ1-2; D perhaps matches TRBD1 (5 bases). V was shortened by 1 base and J by 6 bases, with 15 bases between the two germline ends. The CDR3 is 15 residues long. Looked up from germline, CDR1 is LGHNA and CDR2 is YNFKEQ. DNA of the CDR3: TGTGCCAGCAGCCAAGGGGAAGGCAGGGCCCATGGCTACACCTTC. It translates to CASSQGEGRAHGYTF.

The J gene is TRBJ1-2, the V gene TRBV6-2 or TRBV6-3; D ambiguous. Deletions cut 5 bases from V and 3 bases from J, with 13 bases between. Germline values: CDR1 MNHEY, CDR2 SVGEGT. The CDR3 is 14 residues long. The CDR3 DNA reads as TGTGCCAGCAGTCGAACTGGGCCTTACTATGGCTACACCTTC. Its translation: CASSRTGPYYGYTF.

CDR3 DNA: TGTGCCAGCAGCGCGGGACAGGGGATCAATCAGCCCCAGCATTTT. It specifies CASSAGQGINQPQHF. The chain employs TRBV5-4 and TRBJ1-5; 10 nucleotides line up with TRBD1. CDR3 length: 15 residues. Germline V gene lookup returns CDR1 SGHNT and CDR2 YYREEE (reference sequence). Losses at the gene ends were 4 bases for V and 3 bases for J; bases not matched to a gene: 4. The entire variable domain, with the rest obtained from reference TRBV5-4 and TRBJ1-5, is as follows: ETGVTQSPTHLIKTRGQQVTLRCSSQSGHNTVSWYQQALGQGPQFIFQYYREEENGRGNFPPRFSGLQFPNYSSELNVNALELDDSALYLCASSAGQGINQPQHFGDGTRLSIL.

The rearrangement joins TRBV7-2 to TRBJ1-5; D possibly corresponds to TRBD1 (5 bases). Germline CDR1 is SGHTA and CDR2 is FQGNSA. Deletions cut 3 bases from V and 6 bases from J, with 12 bases between. This CDR3 spans 14 amino acids. For the CDR3, the DNA is TGTGCCAGCAGCTTTTTAGGGGTGGGTCAGCCCCAGCATTTT. Its translation is CASSFLGVGQPQHF.

The rearrangement links TRBV29-1 to TRBJ1-5; weak D call: TRBD1 (5 bases). Germline lookup yields CDR1 SQVTM and CDR2 ANQGSEA. This CDR3 has 12 amino acids. The germline V and J ends were trimmed by 7 bases and 4 bases, with 11 bases remaining between them. The CDR3 DNA reads TGCAGCGCCCGACAGCCTAATCAGCCCCAGCATTTT. This gives the protein CSARQPNQPQHF. The full variable domain, its missing parts supplied by reference TRBV29-1 and TRBJ1-5, is SAVISQKPSRDICQRGTSLTIQCQVDSQVTMMFWYRQQPGQSLTLIATANQGSEATYESGFVIDKFPISRPNLTFSTLTVSNMSPEDSSIYLCSARQPNQPQHFGDGTRLSIL.

The V call is TRBV2, the J call TRBJ1-1; a weak D match, TRBD1 (6 bases). This CDR3 region has 18 residues. V lost 7 bases and J 2 bases, leaving 26 bases between the germline ends. Germline values: CDR1 SNHLY, CDR2 FYNNEI. CDR3 amino acids: CASTGPGTRLKGNTEAFF. CDR3 in DNA: TGTGCCAGCACTGGCCCCGGGACAAGGTTAAAGGGCAACACTGAAGCTTTCTTT.

This sequence joins TRBV4-3 and TRBJ2-3; 7 bases align to TRBD2. The CDR3 contains 17 residues. Germline trimming cut 6 bases from V and 0 bases from J; bases unmatched to any gene: 12. CDR1 and CDR2 (germline): LGHNA, YSLEER. CDR3 nucleotides: TGCGCCAGCAGAGGTACCCATAGCGGGCCCAGCACAGATACGCAGTATTTT. Amino acids: CASRGTHSGPSTDTQYF.

The CDR3 protein is CASSVQTGPNYGYTF. In nucleotides, the CDR3 is TGTGCCAGCAGCGTCCAGACAGGGCCAAACTATGGCTACACCTTC. The V and J genes are TRBV9 and TRBJ1-2; 7 bases map to TRBD1. The CDR3 is made up of 15 amino acids. Per the germline V gene, CDR1 is SGDLS and CDR2 is YYNGEE. The trim removed 2 bases at V and 2 bases at J, leaving 6 bases unmatched.

The chain couples TRBV11-2 to TRBJ1-1; maybe TRBD1 (5 bases). With 4 bases removed from V and 2 bases from J, the gap between germline ends came to 11 bases. Germline assignment: CDR1 SGHAT and CDR2 FQNNGV. The CDR3 runs to 14 residues. In nucleotides, the CDR3 is TGTGCCAGCAGCTCCGGGGGAGAAAACACTGAAGCTTTCTTT. It translates to CASSSGGENTEAFF.

Details on this clone: The junction and the germline gene differ at one end; a read error may be behind it. The chain carries TRBV7-7 and TRBJ2-1; D may be TRBD2 (5 bases). From germline, CDR1 is SSHAT and CDR2 FNYEAQ (reference sequence). The CDR3 spans 15 residues. CDR3 nucleotide sequence: TGTGCTAGCAGCTACCGGGATGCGTCCTACAATGAGCAGTTCTTC. This translates into CASSYRDASYNEQFF.

The chain joins TRBV4-1 to TRBJ2-1, with D unresolved. CDR3 size: 13 residues. Germline CDR1 MGHRA, CDR2 YSYEKL. The germline V and J ends were trimmed by 1 base and 6 bases, with 7 bases remaining between them. The CDR3 sequence: CASSQVESNEQFF. CDR3 DNA sequence: TGCGCCAGCAGCCAAGTCGAGAGCAATGAGCAGTTCTTC.

The chain joins TRBV12-3 or TRBV12-4 to TRBJ1-2, with 12 positions matching TRBD1. The CDR3 has 13 amino acids. Trimming at V came to 7 bases and at J to 10 bases, leaving 7 bases not matched to a gene. CDR3 loop: CASTRDRGLVYTF. Here the CDR3 DNA reads TGTGCCAGCACTAGGGACAGGGGGCTTGTCTACACCTTC.

This sequence joins TRBV25-1 and TRBJ2-2; tentative D call: TRBD1 (6 bases). The CDR3 consists of 15 residues. Germline V gives CDR1 MGHDK, CDR2 SYGVNS. V lost 4 bases, J lost 6 bases, and 15 bases lay in between. CDR3 coding DNA: TGTGCCAGCAGTGTGTCTCTGGGGGCATCCGGGGAGCTGTTTTTT. Its translation: CASSVSLGASGELFF. The full variable domain, with the rest looked up from reference TRBV25-1 and TRBJ2-2, is EADIYQTPRYLVIGTGKKITLECSQTMGHDKMYWYQQDPGMELHLIHYSYGVNSTEKGDLSSESTVSRIRTEHFPLTLESARPSHTSQYLCASSVSLGASGELFFGEGSRLTVL.

The chain recombines TRBV29-1 with TRBJ1-2; 8 bases map to TRBD1. The V segment lost 6 bases and the J segment 5 bases; nucleotides outside the gene matches: 17. This CDR3 is built from 16 residues. Looked up from germline, CDR1 is SQVTM and CDR2 is ANQGSEA. The chain's CDR3 is CSVNTWGQENEYGYTF. In DNA form, the CDR3 reads TGCAGCGTAAATACTTGGGGACAGGAGAACGAATATGGCTACACCTTC.

The CDR3 spells CATSRDFGLASTGELFF. The CDR3 DNA reads TGTGCCACCAGCAGAGACTTTGGACTAGCCTCCACCGGGGAGCTGTTTTTT. V and J are TRBV15 and TRBJ2-2, with 8 bases matching TRBD2. V trimming: 0 bases; J trimming: 4 bases; junction bases outside the gene matches: 7. This CDR3 region has 17 residues. CDR1 is LNHNV and CDR2 is YYDKDF in the germline V gene (reference sequence).

This sequence joins TRBV21-1 and TRBJ1-1; the D call of TRBD1 is as the table states it, not checked on the DNA. TRBV21-1 is given as a pseudogene. The CDR3 has 15 amino acids. CDR3 in amino acids: CASRMAGQMNTEAFF. The CDR3 nucleotides are TGTGCCAGCAGGATGGCGGGACAGATGAACACTGAAGCTTTCTTT.

This clone came up a few times. The rearrangement joins TRBV19 to TRBJ2-2, with D perhaps TRBD2 (6 bases). Looked up from germline, CDR1 is LNHDA and CDR2 is SQIVND (reference sequence). This CDR3 region has 14 residues. V lost 4 bases and J 3 bases, leaving 9 bases between the germline ends. The CDR3 sequence is CASSKQRDTGELFF. The DNA of the CDR3 is TGTGCCAGTAGTAAACAGCGGGACACCGGGGAGCTGTTTTTT.

J is TRBJ1-1 and V is TRBV11-3, with a weak D call TRBD1 (5 bases). This CDR3 contains 13 residues. CDR1 is SGHNT, CDR2 YENEEA, per germline. V gave up 5 bases and J gave up 6 bases, with 13 bases separating them. The CDR3 bases are TGTGCCAGCAGCCCGGGGGGTGCGGCTGAAGCTTTCTTT. Protein product: CASSPGGAAEAFF.

This clone appeared a single time. The V call is TRBV11-2, the J call TRBJ1-1; no firm D call. V lost 2 bases and J 5 bases, leaving 3 bases between the germline ends. Per the germline V gene, CDR1 is SGHAT and CDR2 is FQNNGV. The CDR3 consists of 11 residues. The CDR3 DNA follows: TGTGCCAGCAGCTTATCAACTGAAGCTTTCTTT. Protein sequence: CASSLSTEAFF.

This sequence joins TRBV27 and TRBJ2-7, with D possibly matching TRBD2 (5 bases). The CDR3 extends over 15 amino acids. Trimming removed 5 bases at V and 4 bases at J, with 18 bases between. CDR1 MNHEY and CDR2 SMNVEV come from the germline V gene (reference sequence). The CDR3 spells CASSPFGRLMYEQYF. The CDR3 bases are TGTGCCAGCAGTCCCTTTGGGAGATTAATGTACGAGCAGTACTTC.

This clone was observed once. This CDR3 is also generated by other DNA sequences in the sample. The rearrangement uses TRBV7-2 and TRBJ1-5, with 9 bases lining up with TRBD1. The V and J ends lost 2 bases and 7 bases, in that order; junction bases with no gene match: 3. The CDR3 runs to 14 residues. The germline V gene encodes CDR1 SGHTA and CDR2 FQGNSA. CDR3 amino acids: CASSLRQGDQPQHF. CDR3 DNA: TGTGCCAGCAGCTTAAGACAGGGGGACCAGCCCCAGCATTTT.